Reported below is one T cell receptor (beta chain). This record belongs to a study of blood T cell repertoires in COVID-19. Study-wide background: Spain, Italy and the United States supplied samples that represented acute and convalescent COVID-19.

Per the authors' pipeline: Amplification of reference gene primers provided the estimated nucleated cell counts. The table came from immunoSEQ multiplex PCR; TCRdb's copy has only in-frame clones and leaves some out. The V and J calls and the clone size are those of that table, but D and trimming were determined from the DNA. The sample shows about 200,000 clones, 89% of them seen only once. Recruitment covered 20 to 25 US areas and drew participants whose ages spanned about 18 to 100 years. Donors were grouped by their self-reported clinical history. This CDR3 contains 10 residues. CDR1 and CDR2 from the germline V gene are LNHDA and SQIVND (reference sequence). V lost 8 bases to trimming and J lost 6 bases, with 4 bases between them.

This TCR was recovered from a woman younger than 45 with acute COVID-19. Specimen: PBMCs or T cells enriched from blood (not recorded which). V is TRBV19 and J is TRBJ2-2, with D unresolved. The CDR3 coding sequence is TGTGCCAGTCAGGCCGGGGAGCTGTTTTTT. Protein product: CASQAGELFF. Full variable domain (remainder filled in from reference TRBV19 and TRBJ2-2): DGGITQSPKYLFRKEGQNVTLSCEQNLNHDAMYWYRQDPGQGLRLIYYSQIVNDFQKGDIAEGYSVSREKKESFPLTVTSAQKNPTAFYLCASQAGELFFGEGSRLTVL.